This T cell receptor beta chain is from a study of vaccination effects on CD4 cells after COVID-19. In the ViraFEST assay, antigen-specific CD4+ clonotypes were identified by expansion after peptide-pool stimulation. Scientists isolated CD4+ T cells after an approximately 10-day culture period ended. Trimming stripped 6 bases from V and 7 bases from J, with 13 bases between. The CDR3 covers 13 residues. Produced via immunoSEQ multiplex PCR; TCRdb's table is partial and in-frame only. Of 55,000 to 70,000 clones listed, roughly 79% are singletons. For this clone: Its cognate antigen is unknown.

This sample comprised CD4+ T cells from PBMCs cultured with HCoV-229E spike peptides, obtained before COVID-19 vaccination. J is TRBJ2-1 and V is TRBV12-3 or TRBV12-4; D gene uncertain. The source of this sequence is a human donor who received a COVID-19 vaccine. DNA of the CDR3: TGTGCCAGCAGCTCGGCCCGGCAGAATGAGCAGTTCTTC. The encoded protein is CASSSARQNEQFF.